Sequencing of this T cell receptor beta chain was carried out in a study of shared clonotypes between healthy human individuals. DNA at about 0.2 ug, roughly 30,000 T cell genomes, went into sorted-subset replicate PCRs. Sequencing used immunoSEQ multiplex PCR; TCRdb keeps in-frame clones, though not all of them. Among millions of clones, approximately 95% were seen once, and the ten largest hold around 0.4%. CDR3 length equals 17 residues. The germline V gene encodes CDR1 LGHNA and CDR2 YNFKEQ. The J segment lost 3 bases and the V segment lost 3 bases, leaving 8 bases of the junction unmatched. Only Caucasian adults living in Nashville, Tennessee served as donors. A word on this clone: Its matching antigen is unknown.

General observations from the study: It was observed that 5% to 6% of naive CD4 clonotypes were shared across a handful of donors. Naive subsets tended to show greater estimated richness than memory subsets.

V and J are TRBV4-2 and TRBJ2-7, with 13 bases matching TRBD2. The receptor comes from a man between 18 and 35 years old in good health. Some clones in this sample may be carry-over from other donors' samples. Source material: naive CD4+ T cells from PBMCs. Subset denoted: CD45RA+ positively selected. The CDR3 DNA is TGTGCCAGCAGCCACGCACTAGCGGGAGGGCCAAACTACGAGCAGTACTTC. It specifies CASSHALAGGPNYEQYF.